These 17 T cell receptor beta chains were sequenced from one sample in a study of cytomegalovirus exposure and HLA in healthy donors. The PCR made use of 60 Vbeta and 13 Jbeta primers. Sequenced by immunoSEQ multiplex PCR; TCRdb stores in-frame clones only, minus some. This table holds 150,000 to 250,000 clones, 82% found once. Sequencing was performed on PBMCs. These receptors all come from a boy younger than 10 in good health and CMV-seronegative.

This chain joins TRBV6-1 and TRBJ2-3, with 7 bases lining up with TRBD1. CDR3 length equals 14 residues. Germline V gives CDR1 MNHNS, CDR2 SASEGT. Trimming took 8 bases from V and 0 from J; bases not matched to a gene: 5. Written as DNA, the CDR3 is TGTGCCAGCGACAGGGCCCCTAGCACAGATACGCAGTATTTT. It yields the protein CASDRAPSTDTQYF.

V gene TRBV6-5 combines with J gene TRBJ1-2, with 10 nucleotides matching TRBD1. This CDR3 has 13 residues. The ends lost 5 bases at V and 5 bases at J; junction bases unmatched: 2. Germline V gives CDR1 MNHEY, CDR2 SVGAGI. The CDR3 spells CASSRQGAYGYTF. The CDR3 DNA reads as TGTGCCAGCAGTAGACAGGGGGCTTATGGCTACACCTTC.

Comments on this clone: At one end the junction does not follow the germline gene, possibly because of a read error. V is TRBV6-5 and J is TRBJ1-2; a weak D match, TRBD1 (6 bases). This CDR3 has 12 amino acids. Germline V CDR1 and CDR2: MNHEY, SVGAGI. CDR3 bases: TGTGCCAGCACCCAGGGGACCTATGACTACACCTTC. Protein product: CASTQGTYDYTF.

This clone has a single count. This chain uses TRBV30 with TRBJ1-2; D is possibly TRBD1 (6 bases). Trimming removed 4 bases at V and 0 bases at J, with 30 bases between. The CDR3 has 20 amino acids. Germline V CDR1 and CDR2: GTSNPN, SVGIG (reference sequence). CDR3 residues: CAWTRDRTVTSHLANYGYTF. CDR3 nucleotide sequence: TGTGCCTGGACCAGAGACAGGACCGTCACCTCCCACCTAGCTAACTATGGCTACACCTTC.

V usage is TRBV19 and J usage is TRBJ1-3; 7 nucleotides agree with TRBD1. The V gene end was trimmed by 4 bases and the J gene end by 0 bases; junction bases not matched to a gene: 6. This CDR3 spans 16 amino acids. Germline loops: CDR1 LNHDA, CDR2 SQIVND (reference sequence). CDR3: CASSRTGTVSGNTIYF. In nucleotides, the CDR3 is TGTGCCAGTAGTAGAACCGGGACAGTCTCTGGAAACACCATATATTTT.

As regards this clone: Sequence at one end of the junction differs from germline and may be a read error. The chain joins TRBV4-2 to TRBJ1-4; D is undetermined. Germline V CDR1 and CDR2: LGHNA, YNFKEQ. This CDR3 is 14 amino acids long. CDR3 in DNA: TGTGCCAGCAGCCAAGTCCGGACTAGTGAAAAACTGTTTTTT. Its translation: CASSQVRTSEKLFF.

The CDR3 here is CASSLDKAGGDPYEQYF. The CDR3 coding sequence is TGTGCCAGCAGCTTAGATAAGGCTGGGGGGGACCCCTACGAGCAGTACTTC. The chain joins TRBV11-2 to TRBJ2-7, with TRBD2 matching over 7 bases. The CDR3 sequence is 17 residues long. CDR1 and CDR2 from the germline V gene are SGHAT and FQNNGV. The ends lost 0 bases at V and 2 bases at J; junction bases unmatched: 10.

The rearrangement uses TRBV6-1 and TRBJ1-2; tentatively, D is TRBD1 (5 bases). The CDR3 covers 12 residues. The V gene lost 2 bases and the J gene lost 8 bases, with 9 bases spanning the gap. CDR1 MNHNS and CDR2 SASEGT come from the germline V gene. The CDR3 nucleotides read TGTGCCAGCAGTGAATCAGGGTGGGGCTACACCTTC. Protein sequence: CASSESGWGYTF.

V is TRBV27 and J is TRBJ1-2, with 11 bases fitting TRBD1. Germline assignment: CDR1 MNHEY and CDR2 SMNVEV (reference sequence). Germline trimming cut 5 bases from V and 4 bases from J; bases unmatched to any gene: 6. CDR3 length: 15 amino acids. CDR3 residues: CASSVFGTGGYGYTF. CDR3 nucleotide sequence: TGTGCCAGCAGTGTATTCGGGACAGGGGGCTATGGCTACACCTTC.

The rearrangement links TRBV21-1 to TRBJ1-5; TRBD1, the table's D call, was not compared with the DNA. TRBV21-1 is given as a pseudogene. The CDR3 spans 15 residues. The CDR3 sequence: CASSKVGQGGQPQHF. The DNA of the CDR3 is TGTGCCAGCAGCAAAGTGGGACAGGGGGGCCAGCCCCAGCATTTT.

This chain links TRBV18 with TRBJ2-5; D gene ambiguous. The CDR3 runs to 13 residues. Germline CDR1 is KGHSH and CDR2 is LQKENI. With 2 bases removed from V and 5 bases from J, the gap between germline ends came to 9 bases. This CDR3 is CASSPSHEETQYF. The CDR3 coding sequence is TGTGCCAGCTCACCATCCCACGAGGAGACCCAGTACTTC. The whole variable domain, remainder taken from reference TRBV18 and TRBJ2-5, is NAGVMQNPRHLVRRRGQEARLRCSPMKGHSHVYWYRQLPEEGLKFMVYLQKENIIDESGMPKERFSAEFPKEGPSILRIQQVVRGDSAAYFCASSPSHEETQYFGPGTRLLVL.

V and J are TRBV27 and TRBJ1-1, with TRBD1 identical over 7 bases. V lost 7 bases, J lost 0 bases, and 8 bases stayed unmatched. The CDR3 is made up of 15 amino acids. The germline V gene encodes CDR1 MNHEY and CDR2 SMNVEV (reference sequence). The CDR3 reads CASKRQGLMNTEAFF. The CDR3 coding sequence is TGTGCCAGCAAGAGACAGGGCTTAATGAACACTGAAGCTTTCTTT.

The rearrangement uses TRBV11-2 and TRBJ1-1; D possibly corresponds to TRBD1 (5 bases). CDR1 and CDR2 (germline): SGHAT, FQNNGV. This CDR3 is 18 amino acids long. The V gene lost 3 bases and the J gene lost 0 bases, with 20 bases spanning the gap. The CDR3 DNA sequence: TGTGCCAGCAGCTTTAACTCCCCGACAGCTTCTATGAACACTGAAGCTTTCTTT. This encodes CASSFNSPTASMNTEAFF.

V is TRBV6-5 and J is TRBJ2-4; TRBD1 is a possible D gene (7 bases). CDR1 is MNHEY, CDR2 SVGAGI, per germline. Trimming pared 2 bases from V and 5 bases from J, leaving 10 bases between. This CDR3 is built from 14 residues. CDR3 protein: CASSYGGTENIQYF. CDR3 nucleotide sequence: TGTGCCAGCAGTTACGGGGGGACAGAAAACATTCAGTACTTC.

The rearrangement links TRBV10-2 to TRBJ2-3; 8 bases match TRBD2. The trim removed 6 bases at V and 5 bases at J, leaving 16 bases unmatched. Germline loops: CDR1 WSHSY, CDR2 SAAADI. CDR3 length: 17 amino acids. The CDR3 region has the DNA TGCGCCAGCAGGGCCCGGAATTTGCGGGGGGCCGGAGATACGCAGTATTTT. Its protein is CASRARNLRGAGDTQYF.

This clone was seen once. This chain joins TRBV18 and TRBJ2-5; no clear D gene. The CDR3 covers 12 residues. V shed 2 bases and J shed 3 bases, with 4 bases lying between them. The V gene's germline CDR1 is KGHSH and CDR2 LQKENI. CDR3 bases: TGTGCCAGCTCACCAGTCGAAGAGACCCAGTACTTC. It encodes CASSPVEETQYF.

The CDR3 protein is CASSQGQDLSGANVLTF. DNA of the CDR3: TGTGCCAGTAGTCAGGGACAGGATCTCTCTGGGGCCAACGTCCTGACTTTC. The chain carries TRBV19 and TRBJ2-6, with 8 bases lining up with TRBD1. The CDR3 contains 17 residues. Germline lookup yields CDR1 LNHDA and CDR2 SQIVND (reference sequence). The V gene end was trimmed by 5 bases and the J gene end by 0 bases; junction bases not matched to a gene: 6.